Following are 4 T cell receptor beta chains from one sample sequenced in a study of CD8 T cells in Susac syndrome. Reverse transcription of roughly 0.5 to 1 ug RNA was carried out with random hexamers. TCRdb redid the calling of the immunoSEQ multiplex PCR reads with MiXCR, one entry per CDR3 protein. This table has 150,000 to 200,000 distinct CDR3 sequences, around 95% appearing once. The sample taken for sequencing was CD4+ T cells from PBMCs. These receptors all stem from a human donor in good health.

V and J are TRBV25-1 and TRBJ2-5; D is undetermined. The V and J ends lost 5 bases and 5 bases respectively, with 18 bases between them. This CDR3 region has 15 residues. Germline CDR1 reads MGHDK; CDR2 reads SYGVNS. In DNA form, the CDR3 reads TGTGCCAGCAGTCCCCAATGGGCTCACGGGGAGACCCAGTACTTC. Protein product: CASSPQWAHGETQYF.

This chain connects TRBV2 to TRBJ1-1; D call uncertain. V lost 1 base and J 3 bases, leaving 9 bases between the germline ends. There are 14 residues in the CDR3. Germline lookup yields CDR1 SNHLY and CDR2 FYNNEI. The DNA of the CDR3 is TGTGCCAGCAGTGAAGGACACGAGTACACTGAAGCTTTCTTT. Translated: CASSEGHEYTEAFF.

The chain joins TRBV20-1 to TRBJ2-1; D possibly uses TRBD1 or TRBD2 (5 bases each). This CDR3 comprises 13 residues. With 0 bases removed from V and 7 bases from J, the gap between germline ends came to 10 bases. CDR1 is DFQATT and CDR2 is SNEGSKA in the germline V gene (reference sequence). CDR3 in DNA: TGCAGTGCTAGAGATCCGTGGGGGAATGAGCAGTTCTTC. It encodes CSARDPWGNEQFF.

The chain carries TRBV7-2 and TRBJ2-1, with a tentative D call TRBD1 (6 bases). V lost 7 bases, J lost 3 bases, and 16 bases lay in between. The CDR3 is 15 amino acids. Germline V lookup: CDR1 SGHTA, CDR2 FQGNSA. The CDR3 is CASTRARGLYNEQFF. The CDR3 coding sequence is TGTGCCAGCACCCGCGCCAGGGGTCTCTACAATGAGCAGTTCTTC.